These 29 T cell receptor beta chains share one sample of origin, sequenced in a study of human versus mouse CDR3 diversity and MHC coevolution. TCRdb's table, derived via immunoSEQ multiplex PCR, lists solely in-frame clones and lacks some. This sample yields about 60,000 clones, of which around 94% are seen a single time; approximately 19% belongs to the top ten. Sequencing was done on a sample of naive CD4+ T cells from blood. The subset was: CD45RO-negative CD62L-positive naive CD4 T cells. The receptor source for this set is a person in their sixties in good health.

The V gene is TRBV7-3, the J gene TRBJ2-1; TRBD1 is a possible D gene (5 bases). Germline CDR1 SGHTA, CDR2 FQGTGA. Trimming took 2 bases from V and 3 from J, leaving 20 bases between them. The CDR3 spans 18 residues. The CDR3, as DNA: TGTGCCAGCAGCTTAGAAGGCCGTGTGGGGCGCGGCTACAATGAGCAGTTCTTC. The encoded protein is CASSLEGRVGRGYNEQFF.

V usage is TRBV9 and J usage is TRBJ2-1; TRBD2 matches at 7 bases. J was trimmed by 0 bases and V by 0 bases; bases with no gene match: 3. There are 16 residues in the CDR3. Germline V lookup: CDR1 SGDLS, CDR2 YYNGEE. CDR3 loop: CASSVDGGSSYNEQFF. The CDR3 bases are TGTGCCAGCAGCGTAGACGGCGGGAGCTCCTACAATGAGCAGTTCTTC.

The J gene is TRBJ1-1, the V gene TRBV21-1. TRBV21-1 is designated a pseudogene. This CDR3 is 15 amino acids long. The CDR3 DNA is TGTGCCAGCAGCCCAAAAAGGGAGGGGAACACTGAAGCTTTCTTT. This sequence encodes CASSPKREGNTEAFF.

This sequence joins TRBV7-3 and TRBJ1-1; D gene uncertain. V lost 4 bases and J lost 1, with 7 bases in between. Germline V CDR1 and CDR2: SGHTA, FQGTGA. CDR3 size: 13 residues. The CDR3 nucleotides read TGTGCCAGCAGCTATGGCAGGAACACTGAAGCTTTCTTT. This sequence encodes CASSYGRNTEAFF.

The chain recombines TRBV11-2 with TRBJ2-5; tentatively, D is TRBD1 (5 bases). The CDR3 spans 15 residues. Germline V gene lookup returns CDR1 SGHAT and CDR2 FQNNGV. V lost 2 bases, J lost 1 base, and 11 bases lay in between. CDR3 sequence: CASSLRLTAQETQYF. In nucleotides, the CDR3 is TGTGCCAGCAGCTTACGTTTGACAGCCCAAGAGACCCAGTACTTC.

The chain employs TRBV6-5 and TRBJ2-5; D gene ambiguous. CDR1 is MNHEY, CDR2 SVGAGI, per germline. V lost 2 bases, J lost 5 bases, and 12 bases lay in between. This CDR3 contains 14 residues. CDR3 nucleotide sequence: TGTGCCAGCAGTTACGTGAGAGGAGTGGAGACCCAGTACTTC. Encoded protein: CASSYVRGVETQYF.

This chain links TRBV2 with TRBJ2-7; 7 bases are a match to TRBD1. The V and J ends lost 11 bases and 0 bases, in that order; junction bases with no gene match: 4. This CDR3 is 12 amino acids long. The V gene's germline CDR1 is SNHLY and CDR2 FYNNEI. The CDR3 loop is CAARQGSYEQYF. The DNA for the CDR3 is TGTGCCGCCCGACAGGGCTCCTACGAGCAGTACTTC.

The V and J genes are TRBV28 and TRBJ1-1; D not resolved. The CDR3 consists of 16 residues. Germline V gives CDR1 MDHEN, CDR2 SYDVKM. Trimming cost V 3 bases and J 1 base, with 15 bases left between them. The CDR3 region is CASSLEGLVWNTEAFF. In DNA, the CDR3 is TGTGCCAGCAGTTTGGAGGGTTTGGTATGGAACACTGAAGCTTTCTTT.

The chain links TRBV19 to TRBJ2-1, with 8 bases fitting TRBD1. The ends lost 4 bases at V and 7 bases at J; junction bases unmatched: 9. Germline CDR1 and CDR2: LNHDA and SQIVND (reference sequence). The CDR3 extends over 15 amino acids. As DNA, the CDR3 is TGTGCCAGTAGTACCCAGAGCCAGGGGGCGAATGAGCAGTTCTTC. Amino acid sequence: CASSTQSQGANEQFF.

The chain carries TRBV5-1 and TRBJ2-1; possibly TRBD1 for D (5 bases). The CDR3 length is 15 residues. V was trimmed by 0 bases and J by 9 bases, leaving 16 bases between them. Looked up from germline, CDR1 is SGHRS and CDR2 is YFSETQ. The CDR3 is CASSLVGASSPEQFF. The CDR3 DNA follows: TGCGCCAGCAGCTTGGTAGGGGCTAGTAGTCCTGAGCAGTTCTTC.

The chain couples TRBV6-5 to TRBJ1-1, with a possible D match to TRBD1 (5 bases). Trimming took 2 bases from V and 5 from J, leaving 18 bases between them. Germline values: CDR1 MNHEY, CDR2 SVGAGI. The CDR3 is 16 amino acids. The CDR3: CASSYRGTGGGTEAFF. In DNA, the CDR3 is TGTGCCAGCAGTTACAGAGGGACGGGAGGAGGTACTGAAGCTTTCTTT.

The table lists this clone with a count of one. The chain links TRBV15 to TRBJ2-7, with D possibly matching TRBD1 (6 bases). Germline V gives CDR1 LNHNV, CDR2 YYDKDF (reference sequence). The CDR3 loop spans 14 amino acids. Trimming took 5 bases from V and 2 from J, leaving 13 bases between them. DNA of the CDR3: TGTGCCACCAGCGGACGGACAGCAACCTACGAGCAGTACTTC. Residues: CATSGRTATYEQYF.

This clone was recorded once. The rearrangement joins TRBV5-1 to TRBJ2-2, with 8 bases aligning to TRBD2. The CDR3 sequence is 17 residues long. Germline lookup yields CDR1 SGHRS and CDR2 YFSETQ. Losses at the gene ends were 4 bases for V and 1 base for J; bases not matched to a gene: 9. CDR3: CASSLEAGTRNTGELFF. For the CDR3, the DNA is TGCGCCAGCAGCCTGGAGGCTGGGACTAGGAACACCGGGGAGCTGTTTTTT.

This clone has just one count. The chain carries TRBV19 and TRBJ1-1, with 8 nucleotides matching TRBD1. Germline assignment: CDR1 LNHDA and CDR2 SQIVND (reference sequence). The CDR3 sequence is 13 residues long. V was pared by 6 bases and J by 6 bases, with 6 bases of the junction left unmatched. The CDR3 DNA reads TGTGCCAGTAGCCCAGGGGGCTTCGCTGAAGCTTTCTTT. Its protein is CASSPGGFAEAFF.

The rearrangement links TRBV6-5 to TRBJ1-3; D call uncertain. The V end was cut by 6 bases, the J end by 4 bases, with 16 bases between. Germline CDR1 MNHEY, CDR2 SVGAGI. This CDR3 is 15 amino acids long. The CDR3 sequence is CASSPGSRWGNTIYF. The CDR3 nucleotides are TGTGCCAGCAGCCCCGGGTCTCGTTGGGGAAACACCATATATTTT.

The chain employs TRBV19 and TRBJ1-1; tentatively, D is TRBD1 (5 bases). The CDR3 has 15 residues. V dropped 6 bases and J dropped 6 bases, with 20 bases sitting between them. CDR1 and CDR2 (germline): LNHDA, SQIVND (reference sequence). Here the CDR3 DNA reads TGTGCCAGTAGCAGTATAGGGGCACCCTATCCTGAAGCTTTCTTT. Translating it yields CASSSIGAPYPEAFF.

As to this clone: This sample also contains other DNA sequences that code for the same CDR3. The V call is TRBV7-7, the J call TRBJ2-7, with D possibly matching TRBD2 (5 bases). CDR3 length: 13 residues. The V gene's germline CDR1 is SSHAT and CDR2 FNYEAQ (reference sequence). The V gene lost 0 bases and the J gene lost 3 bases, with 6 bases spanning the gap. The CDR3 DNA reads TGTGCCAGCAGCTTAGCCGAGGGCTACGAGCAGTACTTC. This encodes CASSLAEGYEQYF.

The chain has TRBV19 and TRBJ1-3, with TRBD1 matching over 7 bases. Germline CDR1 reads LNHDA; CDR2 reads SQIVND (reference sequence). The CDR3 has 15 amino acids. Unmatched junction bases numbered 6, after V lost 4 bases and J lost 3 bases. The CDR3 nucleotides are TGTGCCAGTAGTACCTCGACAGGGATTGGAAACACCATATATTTT. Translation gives CASSTSTGIGNTIYF. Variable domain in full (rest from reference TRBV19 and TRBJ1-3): DGGITQSPKYLFRKEGQNVTLSCEQNLNHDAMYWYRQDPGQGLRLIYYSQIVNDFQKGDIAEGYSVSREKKESFPLTVTSAQKNPTAFYLCASSTSTGIGNTIYFGEGSWLTVV.

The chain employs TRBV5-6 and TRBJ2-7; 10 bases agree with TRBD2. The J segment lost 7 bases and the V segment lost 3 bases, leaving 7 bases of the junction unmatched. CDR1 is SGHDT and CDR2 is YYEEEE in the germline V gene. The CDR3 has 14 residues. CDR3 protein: CASSSLAGAHEQYF. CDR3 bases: TGTGCCAGCAGCTCCCTAGCGGGAGCTCATGAGCAGTACTTC.

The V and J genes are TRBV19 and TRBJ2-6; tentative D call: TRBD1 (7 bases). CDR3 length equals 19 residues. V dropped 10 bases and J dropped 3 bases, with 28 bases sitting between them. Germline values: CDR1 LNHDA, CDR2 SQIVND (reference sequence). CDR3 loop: CATQNPGVQGGLGANVLTF. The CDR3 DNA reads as TGTGCCACCCAGAACCCAGGGGTTCAGGGGGGTCTTGGGGCCAACGTCCTGACTTTC.

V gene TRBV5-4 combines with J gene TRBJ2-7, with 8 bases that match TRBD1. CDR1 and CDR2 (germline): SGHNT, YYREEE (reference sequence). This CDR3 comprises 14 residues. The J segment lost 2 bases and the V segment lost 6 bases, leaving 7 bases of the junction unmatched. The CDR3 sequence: CASTFDRGAYEQYF. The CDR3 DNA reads TGTGCCAGCACTTTCGACAGGGGTGCCTACGAGCAGTACTTC.

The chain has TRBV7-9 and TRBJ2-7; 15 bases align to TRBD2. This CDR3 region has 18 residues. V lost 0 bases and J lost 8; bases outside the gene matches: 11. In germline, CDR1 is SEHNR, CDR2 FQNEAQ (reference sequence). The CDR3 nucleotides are TGTGCCAGCAGCTTAGCCTCGACAGGAGGGACTAGCGGGAGGAAGCAGTACTTC. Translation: CASSLASTGGTSGRKQYF.

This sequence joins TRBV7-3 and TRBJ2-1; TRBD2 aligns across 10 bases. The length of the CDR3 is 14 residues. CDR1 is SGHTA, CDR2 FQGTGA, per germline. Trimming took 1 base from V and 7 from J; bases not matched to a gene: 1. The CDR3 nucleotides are TGTGCCAGCAGCTTAAAGGGACTAGCGAATGAGCAGTTCTTC. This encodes CASSLKGLANEQFF. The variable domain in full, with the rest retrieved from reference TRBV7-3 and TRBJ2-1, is GAGVSQTPSNKVTEKGKYVELRCDPISGHTALYWYRQSLGQGPEFLIYFQGTGAADDSGLPNDRFFAVRPEGSVSTLKIQRTERGDSAVYLCASSLKGLANEQFFGPGTRLTVL.

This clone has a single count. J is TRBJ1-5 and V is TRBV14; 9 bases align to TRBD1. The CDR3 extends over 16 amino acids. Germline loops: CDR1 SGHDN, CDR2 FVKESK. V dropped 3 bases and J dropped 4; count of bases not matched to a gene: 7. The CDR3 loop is CASSQRTGDVNQPQHF. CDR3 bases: TGTGCCAGCAGCCAGAGGACAGGGGATGTAAATCAGCCCCAGCATTTT.

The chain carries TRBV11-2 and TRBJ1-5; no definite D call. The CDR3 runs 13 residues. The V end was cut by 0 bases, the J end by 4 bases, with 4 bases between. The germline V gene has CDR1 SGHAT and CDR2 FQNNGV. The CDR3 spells CASSLDLNQPQHF. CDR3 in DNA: TGTGCCAGCAGCTTAGATTTAAATCAGCCCCAGCATTTT.

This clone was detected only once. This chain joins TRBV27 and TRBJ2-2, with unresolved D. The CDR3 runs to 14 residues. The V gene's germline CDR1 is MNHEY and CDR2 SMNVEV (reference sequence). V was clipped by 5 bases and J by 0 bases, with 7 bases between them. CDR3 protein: CASSTRTNTGELFF. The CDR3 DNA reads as TGTGCCAGCAGTACGAGGACGAACACCGGGGAGCTGTTTTTT.

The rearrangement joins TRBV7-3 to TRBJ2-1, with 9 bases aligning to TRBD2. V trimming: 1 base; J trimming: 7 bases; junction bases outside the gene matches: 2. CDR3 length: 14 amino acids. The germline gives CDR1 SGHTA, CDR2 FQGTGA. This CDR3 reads CASSLSGGGNEQFF. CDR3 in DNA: TGTGCCAGCAGCTTAAGCGGGGGGGGTAATGAGCAGTTCTTC.

The CDR3 reads CASSLQGQVADTQYF. The DNA for the CDR3 is TGTGCCAGCAGCCTTCAAGGACAGGTCGCAGATACGCAGTATTTT. V gene TRBV6-5 combines with J gene TRBJ2-3; 7 bases line up with TRBD1. CDR1 and CDR2 from the germline V gene are MNHEY and SVGAGI. V shed 6 bases, J shed 4 bases, and the junction held 10 bases outside the gene matches. This CDR3 region has 15 residues.

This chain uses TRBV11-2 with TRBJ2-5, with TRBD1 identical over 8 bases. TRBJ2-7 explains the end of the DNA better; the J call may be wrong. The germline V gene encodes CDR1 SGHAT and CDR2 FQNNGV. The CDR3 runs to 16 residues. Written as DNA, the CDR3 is TGTGCCAGCAGCTCTACAACGACAGGGGCCTGGGACGAGCAGTACTTC. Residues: CASSSTTTGAWDEQYF.